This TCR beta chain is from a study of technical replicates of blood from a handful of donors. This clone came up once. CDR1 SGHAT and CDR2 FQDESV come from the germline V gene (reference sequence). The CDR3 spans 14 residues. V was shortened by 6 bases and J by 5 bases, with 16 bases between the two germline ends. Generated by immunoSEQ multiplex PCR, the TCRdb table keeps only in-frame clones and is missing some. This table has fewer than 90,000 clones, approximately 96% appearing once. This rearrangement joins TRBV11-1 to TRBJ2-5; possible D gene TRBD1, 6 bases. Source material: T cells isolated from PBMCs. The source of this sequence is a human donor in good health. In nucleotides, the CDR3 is TGTGCCAGCAGGCCACAGGGATCGATTGAGACCCAGTACTTC. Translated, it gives CASRPQGSIETQYF.